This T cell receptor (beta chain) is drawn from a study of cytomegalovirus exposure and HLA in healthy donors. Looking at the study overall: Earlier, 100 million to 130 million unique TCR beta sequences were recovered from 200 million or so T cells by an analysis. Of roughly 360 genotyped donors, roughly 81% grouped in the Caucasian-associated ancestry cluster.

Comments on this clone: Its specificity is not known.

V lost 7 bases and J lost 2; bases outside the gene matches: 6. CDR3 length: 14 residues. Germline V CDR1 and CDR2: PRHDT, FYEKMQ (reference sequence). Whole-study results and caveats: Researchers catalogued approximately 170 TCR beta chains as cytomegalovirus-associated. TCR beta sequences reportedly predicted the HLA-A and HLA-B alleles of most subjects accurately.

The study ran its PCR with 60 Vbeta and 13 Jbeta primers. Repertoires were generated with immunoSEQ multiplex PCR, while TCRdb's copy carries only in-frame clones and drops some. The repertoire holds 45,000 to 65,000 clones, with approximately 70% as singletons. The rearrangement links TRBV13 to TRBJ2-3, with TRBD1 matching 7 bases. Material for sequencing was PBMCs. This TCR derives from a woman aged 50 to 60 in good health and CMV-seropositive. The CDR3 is CASTKTGYTDTQYF. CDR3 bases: TGTGCCAGCACCAAGACAGGGTACACAGATACGCAGTATTTT.